A selection of T cell receptor beta chains follows, all from one sample in a study of technical replicates of blood from several donors. Clones were read by immunoSEQ multiplex PCR, and TCRdb kept only the in-frame ones, dropping some. The table has over 55,000 clones, approximately 94% seen once. The material sequenced was PBMCs. These receptors all stem from a human donor in good health. Some clones in this sample may be carry-over from other donors' samples. CDR3s include the opening cysteine and the closing phenylalanine or tryptophan. A D gene is named only where the DNA matches it firmly. Size is omitted from some rows. Given values are once, few, many or a class for expanded clones.

J gene: TRBJ1-4
clone size: -
D gene: -
V gene: TRBV5-1
CDR3 protein: CATRRGAGEKLFF
CDR3 DNA: TGCGCCACCCGGCGGGGGGCCGGTGAAAAACTGTTTTTT

J gene: TRBJ1-3
clone size: once
D gene: -
V gene: TRBV6-6
CDR3 protein: CASKGEGSSGNTIYF
CDR3 DNA: TGTGCCAGCAAGGGAGAGGGAAGCTCTGGAAACACCATATATTTT

J gene: TRBJ1-5
clone size: once
D gene: TRBD1
V gene: TRBV6-5
CDR3 protein: CASRTGGDNQPQHF
CDR3 DNA: TGTGCCAGCAGGACAGGGGGCGACAATCAGCCCCAGCATTTT

J gene: TRBJ1-1
clone size: -
D gene: TRBD1
V gene: TRBV18
CDR3 protein: CASSPSGGGPEAFF
CDR3 DNA: TGTGCCAGCTCACCCTCAGGGGGAGGCCCTGAAGCTTTCTTT

J gene: TRBJ1-2
clone size: -
D gene: -
V gene: TRBV29-1
CDR3 protein: CSVERENGYTF
CDR3 DNA: TGCAGCGTTGAGCGAGAAAATGGCTACACCTTC

J gene: TRBJ1-2
clone size: -
D gene: -
V gene: TRBV14
CDR3 protein: CASSQEGGFGYGYTF
CDR3 DNA: TGTGCCAGCAGCCAAGAAGGCGGGTTCGGCTATGGCTACACCTTC

J gene: TRBJ1-2
clone size: -
D gene: TRBD1
V gene: TRBV4-2
CDR3 protein: CASSQDTGQGNYGYTF
CDR3 DNA: TGTGCCAGCAGCCAAGATACGGGACAGGGGAACTATGGCTACACCTTC

J gene: TRBJ2-3
clone size: -
D gene: -
V gene: TRBV4-3
CDR3 protein: CASSQGIVAGGTDTQYF
CDR3 DNA: TGCGCCAGCAGCCAGGGGATAGTTGCGGGCGGCACAGATACGCAGTATTTT

J gene: TRBJ1-2
clone size: -
D gene: -
V gene: TRBV27
CDR3 protein: CASSLLGGVGYTF
CDR3 DNA: TGTGCCAGCAGTTTATTGGGTGGAGTAGGCTACACCTTC

J gene: TRBJ2-1
clone size: -
D gene: -
V gene: TRBV11-2
CDR3 protein: CASRGLSGNEQFF
CDR3 DNA: TGTGCCAGCAGGGGGCTATCGGGCAATGAGCAGTTCTTC

J gene: TRBJ1-2
clone size: -
D gene: -
V gene: TRBV7-2
CDR3 protein: CASSLGGSRDYGYTF
CDR3 DNA: TGTGCCAGCAGCTTGGGTGGTAGCAGGGACTATGGCTACACCTTC

J gene: TRBJ2-7
clone size: -
D gene: -
V gene: TRBV6-1
CDR3 protein: CASRFWGGNSYEQYF
CDR3 DNA: TGTGCCAGCAGGTTTTGGGGCGGGAACTCCTACGAGCAGTACTTC